This TCR beta chain came from a study of OX40 agonist ivuxolimab in advanced cancers. Background on the study: Ivuxolimab was administered intravenously to patients at 0.01 to 10 mg/kg every 2 weeks.

CDR3 length equals 16 residues. Looked up from germline, CDR1 is LGHNA and CDR2 is YNFKEQ. V trimming: 5 bases; J trimming: 5 bases; junction bases outside the gene matches: 13. The count of this clone is one. No antigen is known for it. Sequenced by immunoSEQ multiplex PCR; TCRdb stores in-frame clones only, minus some. The sample consists of about 52,000 clones, over 70% of them appearing once. Overall study results and limits: In general, CD8+ T cells held more expanded clones than CD4+ did, on average.

This chain connects TRBV4-2 to TRBJ1-2, with TRBD1 identical over 8 bases. The sequence was collected from an adult with an advanced solid tumor such as melanoma, head and neck, liver or kidney cancer. The material sequenced was CD4+ or CD8+ T cells sorted from blood, taken in a trial of the OX40 agonist ivuxolimab. CDR3 sequence (DNA): TGTGCCAGCAGCTTGGAGGCAGGGGGCGCTGAGTATGGCTACACCTTC. Amino acids: CASSLEAGGAEYGYTF.